This entry is about one TCR beta chain. The table came from immunoSEQ multiplex PCR; TCRdb's copy has only in-frame clones and leaves some out. Here the sample spans about 160,000 clones, approximately 85% being singletons. The data belong to a study of blood T cell repertoires in COVID-19. Study context: The cDNA or gDNA used as material had been derived from T cells, B-cell-depleted T cells, or PBMCs.

The V gene's germline CDR1 is SGHTA and CDR2 FQGNSA. V lost 0 bases to trimming and J lost 6 bases, with 12 bases between them. There are 15 residues in the CDR3. This TCR derives from a man aged 35 to 55 with acute or convalescent COVID-19. Sequenced material: peripheral blood. The chain couples TRBV7-2 to TRBJ2-1; D may be TRBD2 (6 bases). CDR3 sequence reads: CASSLAPSVTNEQFF. The CDR3 nucleotides read TGTGCCAGCAGCTTAGCCCCTAGCGTCACCAATGAGCAGTTCTTC.